This paragraph reports one T cell receptor (beta chain). The data originate from a study of cytomegalovirus exposure and HLA in healthy donors. With 4 bases clipped from V and 3 bases from J, the junction kept 13 bases outside the gene matches. CDR3 size: 16 residues. Looked up from germline, CDR1 is SQVTM and CDR2 is ANQGSEA. PCR was performed using 60 Vbeta and 13 Jbeta primers. Data came from immunoSEQ multiplex PCR; TCRdb stores just in-frame clones and leaves some out. The sample holds 150,000 to 200,000 clones, about 80% seen once. J is TRBJ1-2 and V is TRBV29-1; 8 positions agree with TRBD1. This TCR was sampled from a girl under 18 in good health and CMV-seropositive. The source material was PBMCs. In DNA form, the CDR3 reads TGCAGCGTTGCGTCAATCTTACAGGGGGAAGACTATGGCTACACCTTC. Translation gives CSVASILQGEDYGYTF.